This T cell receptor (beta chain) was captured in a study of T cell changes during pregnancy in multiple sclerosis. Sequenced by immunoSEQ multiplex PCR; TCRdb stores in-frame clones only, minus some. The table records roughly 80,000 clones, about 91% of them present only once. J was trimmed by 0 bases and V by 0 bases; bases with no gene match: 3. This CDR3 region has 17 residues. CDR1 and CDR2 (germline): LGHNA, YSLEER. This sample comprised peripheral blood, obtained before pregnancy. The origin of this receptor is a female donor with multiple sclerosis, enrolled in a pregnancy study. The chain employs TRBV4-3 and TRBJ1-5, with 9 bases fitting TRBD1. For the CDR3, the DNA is TGCGCCAGCAGCCAAGATCTGACAGGGGGTAGCAATCAGCCCCAGCATTTT. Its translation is CASSQDLTGGSNQPQHF.